These 14 T cell receptor beta chains were all obtained from the same sample, sequenced in a study of vaccination and CD4 T cells after COVID-19. An Oncomine TCR Beta short-read assay was used to sequence the DNA from cultured CD4+ T cells. TCRdb re-analysed the PCR reads in MiXCR, keeping a single row per CDR3 protein. The sample has around 20,000 distinct CDR3 sequences, 26% seen once; the top ten hold roughly 11%. Specified treatment: approximately 9-day PBMC culture with coronavirus spike peptide pools or control peptides (ViraFEST assay). These TCRs are of unknown antigen specificity. The sequencing input was cultured CD4+ T cells from blood. Receptor source: a human donor with COVID-19.

This clonotype was picked up a small number of times. The chain uses TRBV11-2 and TRBJ1-1; D is unresolved. V lost 3 bases, J lost 4 bases, and 6 bases lay in between. The CDR3 extends over 12 amino acids. Germline CDR1 and CDR2: SGHAT and FQNNGV. CDR3 sequence: CASSLRTTEAFF. The CDR3 DNA sequence: TGTGCCAGCAGCTTGCGGACCACTGAAGCTTTCTTT.

The chain uses TRBV5-4 and TRBJ2-7; 10 bases are a match to TRBD2. In germline, CDR1 is SGHNT, CDR2 YYREEE (reference sequence). V lost 3 bases to trimming and J lost 2 bases; unmatched junction nucleotides: 8. CDR3 length equals 16 residues. The CDR3: CASSSGGLAGAYEQYF. CDR3 DNA: TGTGCCAGCAGCTCTGGGGGCCTAGCGGGGGCCTACGAGCAGTACTTC.

The genes are TRBV5-1 and TRBJ2-5; 7 nucleotides agree with TRBD2. This CDR3 is built from 15 residues. V lost 5 bases and J lost 1; bases outside the gene matches: 8. Germline V gene lookup returns CDR1 SGHRS and CDR2 YFSETQ. The CDR3 nucleotides read TGCGCCAGCAGACCGGGGGGAACTGCCCAAGAGACCCAGTACTTC. This gives the protein CASRPGGTAQETQYF.

The chain recombines TRBV6-4 with TRBJ2-7; D uncertain. Between the trimmed V and J ends, which lost 2 bases and 7 bases, there was a span of 9 bases. Germline CDR1 reads MRHNA; CDR2 reads SNTAGT. The CDR3 has 12 amino acids. The CDR3 sequence: CASSDTCKEQYF. The CDR3 DNA sequence: TGTGCCAGCAGTGACACCTGTAAGGAGCAGTACTTC.

This clonotype appeared a few times. V and J are TRBV5-4 and TRBJ1-1, with a tentative D call TRBD1 (6 bases). V gave up 7 bases and J gave up 0 bases, with 22 bases separating them. Germline V gene lookup returns CDR1 SGHNT and CDR2 YYREEE (reference sequence). The CDR3 covers 17 residues. The CDR3: CASQSSPGARMNTEAFF. CDR3 coding DNA: TGTGCCAGCCAGTCATCCCCAGGGGCGAGGATGAACACTGAAGCTTTCTTT.

The DNA for the CDR3 is TGTGCCAGCAGAGCTGGGACACTGAACACTGAAGCTTTCTTT. Its protein product is CASRAGTLNTEAFF. The chain joins TRBV28 to TRBJ1-1; D perhaps matches TRBD1 (6 bases). Germline V CDR1 and CDR2: MDHEN, SYDVKM. CDR3 length: 14 amino acids. The ends were cut back, 6 bases at V and 0 bases at J, with 11 bases in the middle.

The rearrangement links TRBV6-2 or TRBV6-3 to TRBJ2-1; maybe TRBD1 (6 bases). Germline V lookup: CDR1 MNHEY, CDR2 SVGEGT. The CDR3 is 11 amino acids. V was clipped by 7 bases and J by 5 bases, with 6 bases between them. As DNA, the CDR3 is TGTGCCAGCAACAGGGACAATGAGCAGTTCTTC. As protein: CASNRDNEQFF.

V gene TRBV29-1 combines with J gene TRBJ1-1; D is perhaps TRBD1 (5 bases). The CDR3 consists of 12 residues. The germline V and J ends were trimmed by 3 bases and 3 bases, with 8 bases remaining between them. Germline CDR1 and CDR2: SQVTM and ANQGSEA. The CDR3 loop is CSVDRRDTEAFF. As DNA, the CDR3 is TGCAGCGTTGACCGCAGGGACACTGAAGCTTTCTTT.

A few counts support this clonotype. The chain carries TRBV20-1 and TRBJ2-2, with a tentative D call TRBD2 (8 bases). Trimming took off 5 bases at V and 5 bases at J, with 18 bases between the two ends. The length of the CDR3 is 15 residues. Germline CDR1 is DFQATT and CDR2 is SNEGSKA (reference sequence). This CDR3 reads CSAHRGGGITGELFF. The CDR3 nucleotides are TGCAGTGCTCACAGGGGCGGGGGGATTACCGGGGAGCTGTTTTTT.

This clonotype was seen a handful of times. The CDR3 DNA sequence: TGTGCCAGCAACAGGGGGGGGGCCCAGAGCTCCTACGAGCAGTACTTC. It translates to CASNRGGAQSSYEQYF. The chain joins TRBV6-1 to TRBJ2-7; maybe TRBD1 (8 bases). The CDR3 is made up of 16 amino acids. Germline V CDR1 and CDR2: MNHNS, SASEGT. V was shortened by 7 bases and J by 0 bases, with 19 bases between the two germline ends.

The rearrangement joins TRBV7-9 to TRBJ2-3; 11 bases line up with TRBD2. Losses at the gene ends were 1 base for V and 2 bases for J; bases not matched to a gene: 14. CDR3 length equals 20 residues. Per germline, CDR1 SEHNR and CDR2 FQNEAQ (reference sequence). Written as DNA, the CDR3 is TGTGCCAGCAGCTTAGGAGGTCTAGCGGGGGGTCTTCTCATCACAGATACGCAGTATTTT. It encodes CASSLGGLAGGLLITDTQYF. Drawing the rest from reference TRBV7-9 and TRBJ2-3, the complete variable domain is DTGVSQNPRHKITKRGQNVTFRCDPISEHNRLYWYRQTLGQGPEFLTYFQNEAQLEKSRLLSDRFSAERPKGSFSTLEIQRTEQGDSAMYLCASSLGGLAGGLLITDTQYFGPGTRLTVL.

The chain is built from TRBV18 and TRBJ2-7; no clear D. V lost 3 bases, J lost 6 bases, and 12 bases lay in between. Germline V CDR1 and CDR2: KGHSH, LQKENI. The CDR3 covers 13 residues. CDR3 sequence (DNA): TGTGCCAGCTCACCTGCCGCCGGGCGCGAGCAGTACTTC. This gives the protein CASSPAAGREQYF.

This clonotype was picked up a small number of times. This rearrangement joins TRBV6-5 to TRBJ2-5; 12 bases agree with TRBD2. Germline loops: CDR1 MNHEY, CDR2 SVGAGI. Trimming cost V 0 bases and J 3 bases; bases outside gene matches: 8. There are 18 residues in the CDR3. CDR3 sequence (DNA): TGTGCCAGCAGTTACTCTCCGAGACTAGCGGGGGAAAAAGAGACCCAGTACTTC. As protein: CASSYSPRLAGEKETQYF.

The chain carries TRBV18 and TRBJ1-1; 9 positions agree with TRBD1. J gave up 0 bases and V 8 bases, and 4 bases lay outside the gene matches. Looked up from germline, CDR1 is KGHSH and CDR2 is LQKENI. The CDR3 is 14 residues long. The CDR3, as DNA: TGTGCCAGCCGTAACAGGGGGCTGAACACTGAAGCTTTCTTT. Translation gives CASRNRGLNTEAFF.